The T cell receptor (beta chain) under discussion was sequenced for a study of cytomegalovirus exposure and HLA in healthy donors. Trimming removed 3 bases from V and 5 bases from J; junction bases left unmatched: 9. Germline-derived CDR1 and CDR2 are SEHNR and FQNEAQ (reference sequence). The CDR3 spans 16 residues. Study-wide results and limits: Roughly 170 TCR beta chains were listed as cytomegalovirus-associated. For TCR beta chains, V- and J-gene trimming was later linked to a missense DCLRE1C variant.

To note about this clone: Its antigen remains unknown.

PCR employed 60 Vbeta and 13 Jbeta primers. Assay used: immunoSEQ multiplex PCR; TCRdb lists only in-frame clones, some missing. The repertoire has 130,000 or so clones, about 8.5% of them found once; the top ten carry 5% to 7%. The sequence derives from a man aged 35 to 55 in good health and CMV-seronegative. This rearrangement joins TRBV7-9 to TRBJ1-2; TRBD1 aligns across 10 bases. Sequencing was done on a sample of PBMCs. CDR3: CASSFGIPGQGYGYTF. The DNA for the CDR3 is TGTGCCAGCAGCTTCGGAATTCCGGGACAGGGGTATGGCTACACCTTC.